The entry that follows covers one T cell receptor beta chain sequence. Its antigen is still unknown. Base qualities are not at hand, and no much larger clone is one base apart. Sequencing used an Illumina NovaSeq 6000. TCRalpha and TCRbeta cDNA libraries were constructed by 5'RACE with constant-segment primers, with sample barcodes and unique molecular identifiers being introduced. RNA was extracted from every sample with Trizol reagent. Libraries were amplified in two PCR steps, with a second sample barcode and Illumina TruSeq adapters added in the second step. Sequencing of libraries was performed on an Illumina NovaSeq with 2 x 150 bp paired-end reads. On the study's bioinformatics: The reads were demultiplexed and collapsed into UMI-guided consensus sequences using migec v1.2.7. Using mixcr v2.1.11, the UMI consensuses were aligned to TRA and TRB V and J templates and assembled into clonotypes. Clonotypes were classified as expanded or contracted when called significant by both edgeR and NoisET, with noise models trained on biological replicates. For edgeR calls, the cutoffs were a false discovery rate-adjusted p below 0.01 and a log2 fold-change threshold of 1. PCA with hierarchical clustering of max-normalized trajectories of the 1000 most abundant clonotypes was used as exploratory dynamics analysis. The CD4 or CD8 phenotype of responding clones was assigned using the separately sequenced CD4+ and CD8+ repertoires. TCRdb trimmed public reads at Q25 via fastp, called clones via MiXCR and kept in-frame beta chains. Every entry covers one CDR3 protein and lists the most common genes and DNA from its rows. TCRdb, not the authors, supplied the V and J calls. The sample table shows about 130,000 distinct CDR3 sequences, and less than 6.5% are seen once. The ten largest clones add up to roughly 2.2% of the sample.

The data originate from a study of T-cell memory formation after mild COVID-19 (dated by TCRdb to about 2021). Context from the whole study: Most TCR sequence clusters were specific to one of the two donors. Two young, previously healthy adult volunteers made up the cohort, one male and one female. In a couple of donors, T-cell clones that expanded and contracted after mild COVID-19 were followed by sequencing TCRalpha and TCRbeta repertoires longitudinally.

Here is what the overall study found, with its caveats: The second-wave clones that peaked on day 37 were not confirmed to be SARS-CoV-2 specific. Balanced CD4/CD8 phenotypes were observed for clones contracting from day 15 to 85, whereas a bias towards CD4+ was observed for a second wave of clones expanding from day 15 to 37. Contracting CD4+ clones appeared mostly in the CM and EM memory subsets, whereas CD8+ clones were enriched in EMRA. Some responding clones were found in pre-infection memory, which suggests that pre-existing cross-reactive memory T cells took part in the SARS-CoV-2 response. The study included only a couple of mild cases, and larger cohorts that include severe cases with pre-infection samples were judged to be necessary.

Ficoll-Paque density gradient centrifugation was used to isolate PBMCs. CDR1 and CDR2 are read off the germline V gene as SGHTA and FQGNSA. The CDR3 measures 14 amino acids from cysteine to phenylalanine. Only CDR3 DNA is held: 42 bases, read in frame from base 1. Germline trimming: 2 bases from V, 4 bases from J; junction bases outside gene matches: 4. The receptor was derived from an adult woman who had mild COVID-19 (a few samples of this study predate the infection). The sample titles of this study are shuffled in the database, so cell type and time point are left out; the donor was told from shared clones. Here the chain combines TRBV7-2 and TRBJ2-5; 7 bases in the middle match TRBD1. The sample comprised PBMCs or a T cell subset sorted from them (not recorded which). This receptor has the CDR3 CASSLPNRGETQYF. The DNA sequence follows: TGTGCCAGCAGCTTACCTAACAGGGGAGAGACCCAGTACTTC.